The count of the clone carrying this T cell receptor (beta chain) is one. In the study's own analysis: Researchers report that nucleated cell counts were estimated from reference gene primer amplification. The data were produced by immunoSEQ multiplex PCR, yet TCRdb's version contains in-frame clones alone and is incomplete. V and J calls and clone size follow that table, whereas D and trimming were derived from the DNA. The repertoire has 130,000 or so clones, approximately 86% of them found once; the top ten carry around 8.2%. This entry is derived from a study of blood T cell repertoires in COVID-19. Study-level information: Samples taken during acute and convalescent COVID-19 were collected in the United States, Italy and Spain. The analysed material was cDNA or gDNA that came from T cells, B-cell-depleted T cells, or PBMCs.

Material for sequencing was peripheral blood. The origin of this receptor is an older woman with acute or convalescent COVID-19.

CDR3 in amino acids: CASSPGRGGNQPQHF. The CDR3 DNA reads as TGTGCCAGCTCCCCCGGACGGGGGGGCAATCAGCCCCAGCATTTT. The V and J genes are TRBV19 and TRBJ1-5; D possibly corresponds to TRBD1 (5 bases). The CDR3 totals 15 residues. Germline V gene sequence: CDR1 LNHDA, CDR2 SQIVND (reference sequence). V dropped 9 bases and J dropped 2 bases, with 17 bases sitting between them.